The 18 T cell receptor beta chains reported below all come from one sample, sequenced in a study of T-cell reconstitution after alpha-beta-depleted transplantation in children. It was with unique molecular identifiers that the TCRbeta library was prepared. One entry per CDR3 protein, called by TCRdb with MiXCR from the PCR reads. This sample yields approximately 650,000 distinct CDR3 sequences, of which about 12% are seen a single time; around 0.79% belongs to the top ten. The source was PBMCs, collected before TCRalphabeta/CD19-depleted stem cell transplant. These receptors all come from a girl between 2 and 10 years old with congenital amegakaryocytic thrombocytopenia, due to receive a stem cell transplant.

The table lists this clonotype with many counts. The chain carries TRBV20-1 and TRBJ2-1; possible D gene TRBD2, 5 bases. The CDR3 has 17 residues. V lost 0 bases and J 0 bases, leaving 15 bases between the germline ends. Germline CDR1 DFQATT, CDR2 SNEGSKA (reference sequence). The CDR3 coding sequence is TGCAGTGCTAGAGACGGGGTAGCGTCTAGCTCCTACAATGAGCAGTTCTTC. This translates into CSARDGVASSSYNEQFF.

This clonotype has at least ten counts. Here the CDR3 DNA reads TGCAGCGTTGAATTGGGAACAGATACGCAGTATTTT. This translates into CSVELGTDTQYF. This chain connects TRBV29-1 to TRBJ2-3; D gene ambiguous. The CDR3 contains 12 residues. The V and J ends lost 2 bases and 3 bases respectively, with 6 bases between them. Germline assignment: CDR1 SQVTM and CDR2 ANQGSEA.

This clonotype was detected only a few times. CDR3 sequence: CATSSRTSGRVEQFF. Written as DNA, the CDR3 is TGTGCCACCAGCTCGCGGACTAGCGGGAGGGTGGAGCAGTTCTTC. The rearrangement uses TRBV15 and TRBJ2-1; TRBD2 matches 15 bases. The junction had 6 bases not matched to a gene; V was cut back by 5 bases and J by 10 bases. The V gene's germline CDR1 is LNHNV and CDR2 YYDKDF (reference sequence). CDR3 length: 15 amino acids.

This chain joins TRBV7-6 and TRBJ1-6; 10 nucleotides line up with TRBD1. The germline V gene encodes CDR1 SGHVS and CDR2 FNYEAQ. The CDR3 covers 16 residues. The junction had 11 bases not matched to a gene; V was cut back by 5 bases and J by 10 bases. The CDR3, as DNA: TGTGCCAGCAGCGAAGACAGGGGGCCTCTTGGGTCACCCCTCCACTTT. It specifies CASSEDRGPLGSPLHF.

This chain links TRBV21-1 with TRBJ2-1; the D call in the table, TRBD1, was not verified against the DNA. TRBV21-1 is deemed a pseudogene. The CDR3 is 16 residues long. CDR3 protein: CASSKVYGDRVHEQFF. As DNA, the CDR3 is TGTGCCAGCAGCAAAGTTTACGGAGACAGGGTCCATGAGCAGTTCTTC.

The chain carries TRBV7-6 and TRBJ2-1; no firm D call. Germline CDR1 reads SGHVS; CDR2 reads FNYEAQ. V lost 1 base, J lost 8 bases, and 12 bases lay in between. This CDR3 has 14 amino acids. CDR3 region: CASSLEHHRDEQFF. The CDR3 region has the DNA TGTGCCAGCAGCTTAGAGCATCACCGGGATGAGCAGTTCTTC.

V and J are TRBV20-1 and TRBJ2-7, with TRBD2 identical over 16 bases. V trimming: 0 bases; J trimming: 0 bases; junction bases outside the gene matches: 5. The CDR3 covers 18 residues. Germline V CDR1 and CDR2: DFQATT, SNEGSKA (reference sequence). The CDR3 here is CSAREGGLAGGHSYEQYF. The CDR3 DNA is TGCAGTGCTAGAGAGGGGGGACTAGCGGGAGGGCACTCCTACGAGCAGTACTTC.

This clonotype was picked up many times. The gene calls are TRBV5-1 and TRBJ2-2; D not resolved. Germline-derived CDR1 and CDR2 are SGHRS and YFSETQ. Trimming pared 2 bases from V and 3 bases from J, leaving 8 bases between. This CDR3 region has 14 residues. This chain's CDR3 is CASSLALDTGELFF. CDR3 in DNA: TGCGCCAGCAGCTTAGCTCTCGACACCGGGGAGCTGTTTTTT.

This clonotype was counted many times. CDR3 sequence reads: CSVEIADRPDYEQYF. The CDR3 DNA reads as TGCAGCGTTGAAATTGCGGACAGGCCGGATTACGAGCAGTACTTC. V and J are TRBV29-1 and TRBJ2-7, with TRBD1 matching over 7 bases. This CDR3 has 15 residues. Germline V lookup: CDR1 SQVTM, CDR2 ANQGSEA. The V gene end was trimmed by 2 bases and the J gene end by 4 bases; junction bases not matched to a gene: 11.

There are a few counts of this clonotype. The rearrangement links TRBV5-1 to TRBJ2-3; 9 bases agree with TRBD1. CDR1 and CDR2 from the germline V gene are SGHRS and YFSETQ. J gave up 5 bases and V 1 base, and 14 bases lay outside the gene matches. The CDR3 loop spans 18 amino acids. The CDR3 DNA follows: TGCGCCAGCAGCTTGTCTCTTCAACAGGGGGCCGTTCTAGATACGCAGTATTTT. This encodes CASSLSLQQGAVLDTQYF.

The sample holds many counts of this clonotype. This chain uses TRBV29-1 with TRBJ2-2; TRBD2 aligns across 7 bases. V was clipped by 1 base and J by 7 bases; unmatched bases: 6. This CDR3 spans 14 amino acids. Germline lookup yields CDR1 SQVTM and CDR2 ANQGSEA. The CDR3 here is CSVEALGRVGELFF. In nucleotides, the CDR3 is TGCAGCGTTGAAGCGCTGGGGAGGGTCGGGGAGCTGTTTTTT.

There are many counts of this clonotype. The V call is TRBV6-1, the J call TRBJ1-2, with 7 bases aligning to TRBD1. J was trimmed by 3 bases and V by 5 bases; bases with no gene match: 6. Germline CDR1 MNHNS, CDR2 SASEGT. The CDR3 consists of 14 residues. As DNA, the CDR3 is TGTGCCAGCAGTCTTGCCGGGACAGACTATGGCTACACCTTC. This sequence encodes CASSLAGTDYGYTF.

The chain links TRBV29-1 to TRBJ2-1; D ambiguous. Trimming cost V 4 bases and J 15 bases, with 16 bases left between them. Germline V gives CDR1 SQVTM, CDR2 ANQGSEA. The CDR3 loop spans 11 amino acids. The CDR3 region has the DNA TGCAGCGTTGGCCCCCACTATCCCGCGTTCTTC. It specifies CSVGPHYPAFF.

This clonotype was counted at least ten times. The gene calls are TRBV20-1 and TRBJ1-1, with TRBD1 as a possible D gene (5 bases). CDR1 is DFQATT and CDR2 is SNEGSKA in the germline V gene (reference sequence). The CDR3 contains 15 residues. Trimming took 7 bases from V and 1 from J, leaving 19 bases between them. The CDR3 loop reads CSVAGTGARNTEAFF. The DNA for the CDR3 is TGCAGTGTCGCGGGTACAGGTGCGAGGAACACTGAAGCTTTCTTT.

The J gene is TRBJ2-7, the V gene TRBV6-5; 10 positions match TRBD1. CDR1 MNHEY and CDR2 SVGAGI come from the germline V gene. Trimming removed 0 bases from V and 3 bases from J; junction bases left unmatched: 14. The CDR3 consists of 19 residues. The CDR3 coding sequence is TGTGCCAGCAGTTACTCTAGGACTTTCGGGACAGGGGAGCTCTACGAGCAGTACTTC. It encodes CASSYSRTFGTGELYEQYF.

Ten or more counts support this clonotype. This chain links TRBV28 with TRBJ2-6, with a tentative D call TRBD2 (6 bases). The CDR3 is 15 amino acids. Trimming cost V 11 bases and J 2 bases, with 16 bases left between them. The V gene's germline CDR1 is MDHEN and CDR2 SYDVKM. CDR3 region: CAVRWGETGANVLTF. For the CDR3, the DNA is TGTGCCGTCCGATGGGGGGAAACTGGGGCCAACGTCCTGACTTTC. The complete variable domain, with remaining parts taken from reference TRBV28 and TRBJ2-6, reads DVKVTQSSRYLVKRTGEKVFLECVQDMDHENMFWYRQDPGLGLRLIYFSYDVKMKEKGDIPEGYSVSREKKERFSLILESASTNQTSMYLCAVRWGETGANVLTFGAGSRLTVL.

This clonotype has more than one count but fewer than ten. The V gene is TRBV5-1, the J gene TRBJ2-7; 8 positions match TRBD1. Trimming cost V 3 bases and J 0 bases; bases outside gene matches: 2. There are 14 residues in the CDR3. CDR1 is SGHRS, CDR2 YFSETQ, per germline. The CDR3 bases are TGCGCCAGCAGCTCGACAGGGGTCTCCTACGAGCAGTACTTC. Its translation is CASSSTGVSYEQYF.

This clonotype occurred a few times. This rearrangement joins TRBV4-1 to TRBJ2-2; TRBD2 agrees at 14 bases. There are 17 residues in the CDR3. The V segment lost 4 bases and the J segment 3 bases; nucleotides outside the gene matches: 4. Germline CDR1 and CDR2: MGHRA and YSYEKL. CDR3 region: CASSPGLAGVHTGELFF. The CDR3 DNA is TGCGCCAGCAGCCCGGGACTAGCGGGAGTACACACCGGGGAGCTGTTTTTT.